The source of this T cell receptor beta chain is a study of human T cells and chemical hapten exposure. As for the study in general: 2% DPC applied to a 2 cm by 2 cm arm area sensitized donors. Mainly, slight library volume differences in the pool made TCR yields vary. Whole-study results and caveats: Patch test score rose with PT1 expanded TCRs, significant at 8, 16, 32, not 4.

TCRdb recomputed calls from the RACE reads with MiXCR, one row per CDR3 protein. The table records around 250,000 distinct CDR3 sequences, approximately 8.6% of them present only once. This CDR3 has 15 residues. V lost 4 bases and J lost 7; bases outside the gene matches: 6. Germline V gives CDR1 LGHNA, CDR2 YSLEER. Time point described: pre-sensitization, week 0. Treatment of the sample: therapeutic diphenylcyclopropenone sensitization with weekly scalp DPC. Drawing of blood took place ahead of applying each patch test. This clonotype was seen a handful of times. Its antigen remains unidentified. The J gene is TRBJ1-4, the V gene TRBV4-3; 10 bases map to TRBD1. The receptor was isolated from a middle-aged woman with alopecia areata. Some clones in this sample may be carry-over from other donors' samples. The sequencing used whole blood, collected in connection with sensitization to the hapten diphenylcyclopropenone (DPC). DNA of the CDR3: TGCGCCAGCAGCCTCCAGGGACAGGGGCCTGAAAAACTGTTTTTT. It encodes CASSLQGQGPEKLFF.